These 28 T cell receptor beta chains share one sample of origin, sequenced in a study of radiotherapy plus CTLA-4 blockade in lung cancer. Sequencing was performed with immunoSEQ multiplex PCR; in TCRdb, only in-frame clones are kept and a portion is missing. The sample contains more than 90,000 clones, 78% of which appear only once. The sequences come from peripheral blood, collected from a patient treated with radiotherapy plus ipilimumab. The receptors come from a human donor with non-small cell lung cancer who had a partial response to radiotherapy plus ipilimumab.

The CDR3 is CASRGTGLTDTQYF. The CDR3 nucleotides are TGTGCCAGCAGAGGGACAGGACTCACAGATACGCAGTATTTT. This sequence joins TRBV6-5 and TRBJ2-3; 8 nucleotides align to TRBD1. Germline assignment: CDR1 MNHEY and CDR2 SVGAGI. V lost 6 bases to trimming and J lost 2 bases; unmatched junction nucleotides: 4. The CDR3 runs 14 residues.

This clone was seen a handful of times. This chain joins TRBV6-4 and TRBJ2-4, with 7 positions matching TRBD2. In germline, CDR1 is MRHNA, CDR2 SNTAGT. This CDR3 comprises 12 residues. Trimming at V came to 5 bases and at J to 7 bases, leaving 2 bases not matched to a gene. The CDR3 is CASSPGGNIQYF. CDR3 DNA sequence: TGTGCCAGCAGTCCCGGGGGGAACATTCAGTACTTC.

The rearrangement joins TRBV6-4 to TRBJ2-2; tentatively, D is TRBD2 (5 bases). The CDR3 spans 14 residues. Trimming shortened V by 9 bases and J by 7 bases, and 18 bases separated the two germline ends. Germline assignment: CDR1 MRHNA and CDR2 SNTAGT. The CDR3 protein is CASSEGLLGGELFF. The CDR3 DNA sequence: TGTGCCAGTTCCGAGGGCCTCTTGGGCGGGGAGCTGTTTTTT.

The V call is TRBV5-1, the J call TRBJ2-3, with TRBD2 identical over 8 bases. The germline V gene encodes CDR1 SGHRS and CDR2 YFSETQ. The V segment lost 3 bases and the J segment 2 bases; nucleotides outside the gene matches: 5. CDR3 length: 15 residues. CDR3 residues: CASSSPTSDTDTQYF. CDR3 bases: TGCGCCAGCAGCTCCCCGACTAGCGACACAGATACGCAGTATTTT.

This clone was observed once. The rearrangement uses TRBV7-8 and TRBJ2-1; TRBD2 might be the D (5 bases). Trimming took 1 base from V and 7 from J, leaving 11 bases between them. Germline lookup yields CDR1 SGHVS and CDR2 FQNEAQ. The CDR3 loop spans 14 amino acids. The CDR3 spells CASSLVGSGNEQFF. CDR3 DNA sequence: TGTGCCAGCAGCTTAGTTGGGTCGGGGAATGAGCAGTTCTTC.

This chain connects TRBV5-1 to TRBJ1-1, with TRBD1 matching 10 bases. The CDR3 sequence is 15 residues long. CDR1 SGHRS and CDR2 YFSETQ come from the germline V gene. V was pared by 3 bases and J by 1 base, with 3 bases of the junction left unmatched. Written as DNA, the CDR3 is TGCGCCAGCAGCTCCAGACAGGGGGCGAACACTGAAGCTTTCTTT. Translated: CASSSRQGANTEAFF. The variable domain in full, with the rest retrieved from reference TRBV5-1 and TRBJ1-1, is KAGVTQTPRYLIKTRGQQVTLSCSPISGHRSVSWYQQTPGQGLQFLFEYFSETQRNKGNFPGRFSGRQFSNSRSEMNVSTLELGDSALYLCASSSRQGANTEAFFGQGTRLTVV.

This clone was detected only a few times. This chain joins TRBV6-5 and TRBJ2-3, with D tentatively TRBD2 (5 bases). Germline lookup yields CDR1 MNHEY and CDR2 SVGAGI. The V and J ends lost 6 bases and 5 bases respectively, with 15 bases between them. There are 14 residues in the CDR3. CDR3 nucleotide sequence: TGTGCCAGCAGCCCCTTTGACGGACTAGATACGCAGTATTTT. This encodes CASSPFDGLDTQYF.

V usage is TRBV28 and J usage is TRBJ2-5, with 12 positions matching TRBD1. Germline loops: CDR1 MDHEN, CDR2 SYDVKM. The ends lost 6 bases at V and 5 bases at J; junction bases unmatched: 7. The CDR3 runs 15 residues. CDR3 in DNA: TGTGCCAGCAGGACCGGGACAGGGGGCGCCGAGACCCAGTACTTC. Translated: CASRTGTGGAETQYF.

The CDR3: CASSFRQATGELFF. Written as DNA, the CDR3 is TGTGCCAGCAGCTTCCGACAAGCCACCGGGGAGCTGTTTTTT. The V gene is TRBV7-2, the J gene TRBJ2-2; no clear D gene. Deletions cut 3 bases from V and 4 bases from J, with 9 bases between. There are 14 residues in the CDR3. Germline CDR1 reads SGHTA; CDR2 reads FQGNSA.

V and J are TRBV5-1 and TRBJ2-3, with D possibly being TRBD2 (5 bases). V lost 2 bases to trimming and J lost 5 bases, with 21 bases between them. Germline lookup yields CDR1 SGHRS and CDR2 YFSETQ. The CDR3 sequence is 17 residues long. CDR3: CASSFREGGRFGDTQYF. In DNA form, the CDR3 reads TGCGCCAGCAGCTTCCGGGAAGGAGGAAGATTCGGAGATACGCAGTATTTT.

This clone was counted a single time. The chain uses TRBV19 and TRBJ2-5, with 7 positions matching TRBD1. The J call may be in error: the DNA end matches TRBJ2-7 better. The CDR3 spans 14 residues. Germline V gene sequence: CDR1 LNHDA, CDR2 SQIVND (reference sequence). The CDR3 DNA reads TGTGCCAGTAGACCCGGGACAGACTCCTACGAGCAGTACTTC. Translation: CASRPGTDSYEQYF.

The rearrangement uses TRBV28 and TRBJ2-7; D gene ambiguous. Germline V gene lookup returns CDR1 MDHEN and CDR2 SYDVKM. CDR3 size: 14 residues. The V end lost 8 bases, the J end lost 2 bases, and 16 bases lay between the germline ends. The CDR3 is CASRTRNPAYEQYF. The DNA for the CDR3 is TGTGCCAGCCGTACCAGGAATCCCGCCTACGAGCAGTACTTC. The entire variable domain, with the rest obtained from reference TRBV28 and TRBJ2-7, is as follows: DVKVTQSSRYLVKRTGEKVFLECVQDMDHENMFWYRQDPGLGLRLIYFSYDVKMKEKGDIPEGYSVSREKKERFSLILESASTNQTSMYLCASRTRNPAYEQYFGPGTRLTVT.

The chain joins TRBV28 to TRBJ2-2; a possible D gene is TRBD1 (6 bases). V lost 5 bases to trimming and J lost 4 bases, with 11 bases between them. The CDR3 loop spans 14 amino acids. The V gene's germline CDR1 is MDHEN and CDR2 SYDVKM. The DNA for the CDR3 is TGTGCCAGCAGTGGACAGATGGCCACCGGGGAGCTGTTTTTT. It translates to CASSGQMATGELFF. Based on the CDR3 plus reference TRBV28 and TRBJ2-2, the full variable domain is DVKVTQSSRYLVKRTGEKVFLECVQDMDHENMFWYRQDPGLGLRLIYFSYDVKMKEKGDIPEGYSVSREKKERFSLILESASTNQTSMYLCASSGQMATGELFFGEGSRLTVL.

The chain uses TRBV4-1 and TRBJ2-5; weak D call: TRBD2 (6 bases). The CDR3 covers 14 residues. The V gene's germline CDR1 is MGHRA and CDR2 YSYEKL. V gave up 6 bases and J gave up 5 bases, with 16 bases separating them. CDR3 loop: CASRRPTREETQYF. CDR3 DNA: TGCGCCAGCAGGCGACCGACTAGGGAGGAGACCCAGTACTTC.

The chain links TRBV6-1 to TRBJ2-1, with 12 bases that match TRBD2. In germline, CDR1 is MNHNS, CDR2 SASEGT. This CDR3 contains 14 residues. This CDR3 reads CGSRTSGNYNEQFF. The CDR3 region has the DNA TGTGGCTCGCGGACTAGCGGGAACTACAATGAGCAGTTCTTC.

The chain is built from TRBV7-2 and TRBJ2-2, with D tentatively TRBD1 (6 bases). CDR1 SGHTA and CDR2 FQGNSA come from the germline V gene. This CDR3 spans 15 amino acids. V was pared by 3 bases and J by 3 bases, with 11 bases between. Here the CDR3 reads CASSFWGRDTGELFF. CDR3 bases: TGTGCCAGCAGCTTCTGGGGGCGCGACACCGGGGAGCTGTTTTTT.

V is TRBV5-1 and J is TRBJ2-1; 8 positions match TRBD2. Trimming cost V 3 bases and J 4 bases; bases outside gene matches: 9. Germline-derived CDR1 and CDR2 are SGHRS and YFSETQ. The CDR3 is made up of 16 amino acids. CDR3 sequence: CASSWPSSGTYNEQFF. CDR3 sequence (DNA): TGCGCCAGCAGCTGGCCGAGTAGCGGGACGTACAATGAGCAGTTCTTC.

This clone is a singleton in its sample. The chain combines TRBV7-9 with TRBJ2-7; 9 nucleotides match TRBD2. Germline V gene data show CDR1 as SEHNR and CDR2 as FQNEAQ (reference sequence). This CDR3 has 17 amino acids. The V and J ends lost 0 bases and 2 bases, in that order; junction bases with no gene match: 8. CDR3 residues: CASSLASGSSLAYEQYV. In nucleotides, the CDR3 is TGTGCCAGCAGCTTAGCTAGCGGGAGTTCCCTCGCCTACGAGCAGTACGTC.

This clone was seen a handful of times. This sequence joins TRBV4-2 and TRBJ1-1, with TRBD1 identical over 7 bases. There are 14 residues in the CDR3. Germline V gives CDR1 LGHNA, CDR2 YNFKEQ. V lost 1 base to trimming and J lost 5 bases; unmatched junction nucleotides: 4. Here the CDR3 reads CASSQAFRGTEAFF. CDR3 DNA sequence: TGTGCCAGCAGCCAAGCATTCAGGGGGACTGAAGCTTTCTTT.

The genes are TRBV4-2 and TRBJ2-1; TRBD2 is a possible D gene (5 bases). The germline V gene has CDR1 LGHNA and CDR2 YNFKEQ. V lost 3 bases to trimming and J lost 8 bases, with 17 bases between them. The CDR3 covers 15 residues. The CDR3 loop is CASSQGASFVDEQFF. CDR3 coding DNA: TGTGCCAGCAGCCAGGGTGCTAGCTTCGTCGATGAGCAGTTCTTC.

The CDR3 DNA reads as TGTGCCAGCAGCTTATCCCCGGGAGGGCGAGAGACCCAGTACTTC. This codes for CASSLSPGGRETQYF. The rearrangement joins TRBV7-2 to TRBJ2-5; 8 positions agree with TRBD2. CDR1 is SGHTA and CDR2 is FQGNSA in the germline V gene. This CDR3 has 15 amino acids. The ends lost 2 bases at V and 4 bases at J; junction bases unmatched: 6.

The V call is TRBV6-5, the J call TRBJ1-1, with unresolved D. V gave up 0 bases and J gave up 7 bases, with 6 bases separating them. The CDR3 consists of 12 residues. CDR1 and CDR2 from the germline V gene are MNHEY and SVGAGI. In DNA form, the CDR3 reads TGTGCCAGCAGTTACTCGGGCAGTGAAGCTTTCTTT. Translation gives CASSYSGSEAFF.

The gene calls are TRBV6-1 and TRBJ1-4, with a possible D match to TRBD1 (5 bases). Trimming left V 4 bases short and J 8 bases short, with 11 bases between. The CDR3 is 13 residues long. CDR1 is MNHNS, CDR2 SASEGT, per germline. For the CDR3, the DNA is TGTGCCAGCAGTGTCGGGACTCGGGAAAAACTGTTTTTT. Its protein product is CASSVGTREKLFF.

The chain combines TRBV10-3 with TRBJ2-7, with TRBD1 identical over 7 bases. J gave up 8 bases and V 5 bases, and 21 bases lay outside the gene matches. CDR1 is ENHRY and CDR2 is SYGVKD in the germline V gene. The CDR3 extends over 17 amino acids. The CDR3 here is CAISTQKPGQWASQQYF. DNA for the CDR3: TGTGCCATCAGTACCCAAAAACCGGGACAGTGGGCTAGTCAGCAGTACTTC.

The chain couples TRBV7-8 to TRBJ2-7, with 10 bases lining up with TRBD1. Germline V gene data show CDR1 as SGHVS and CDR2 as FQNEAQ. The CDR3 runs to 16 residues. The V gene end was trimmed by 3 bases and the J gene end by 2 bases; junction bases not matched to a gene: 7. CDR3 bases: TGTGCCAGCAGCTTCGACAGGGGGCTTTTCCCCTACGAGCAGTACTTC. Protein sequence: CASSFDRGLFPYEQYF.

The J gene is TRBJ1-2, the V gene TRBV6-5; D remains unclear. V was trimmed by 2 bases and J by 8 bases, leaving 12 bases between them. The CDR3 runs to 13 residues. Germline V CDR1 and CDR2: MNHEY, SVGAGI. The CDR3 region has the DNA TGTGCCAGCAGTTACGGGAGGACTGGGGGCTACACCTTC. Translating gives CASSYGRTGGYTF.

This clone was observed many times. This sequence joins TRBV21-1 and TRBJ2-7; the table's D call of TRBD1 was not tested on the DNA. TRBV21-1 corresponds to a pseudogene. CDR3 length equals 15 residues. The CDR3 is CASSPVPQVFYEQYV. The CDR3 nucleotides read TGTGCCAGCAGCCCCGTACCGCAGGTCTTCTACGAGCAGTACGTC.

The rearrangement joins TRBV6-5 to TRBJ1-3; D uncertain. V shed 0 bases and J shed 2 bases, with 8 bases lying between them. Germline CDR1 MNHEY, CDR2 SVGAGI. The CDR3 runs 15 residues. Written as DNA, the CDR3 is TGTGCCAGCAGTTACTCTCCACGGGCTGGAAACACCATATATTTT. This encodes CASSYSPRAGNTIYF.